Sequencing of this T cell receptor beta chain was carried out in a study of cytomegalovirus exposure and HLA in healthy donors. Broader study findings: Reportedly, TCR beta sequences accurately predicted HLA-A and HLA-B alleles in most subjects. Most observed TCR sequences were rare, whereas some public TCRs were detected in many donors. A later analysis reportedly identified an Asian-associated ancestry cluster as carrying fewer N-insertions than the roughly 720-donor mean. Analyses of presence/absence relied on an assumption of roughly uniform sequencing depth across donors.

In germline, CDR1 is SGHVS, CDR2 FQNEAQ. The CDR3 extends over 14 amino acids. V gave up 8 bases and J gave up 4 bases; unmatched junction bases: 9. As regards this clone: Its specificity is not known.

Researchers ran the PCR with 60 Vbeta and 13 Jbeta primers. TCRdb's table, derived via immunoSEQ multiplex PCR, lists solely in-frame clones and lacks some. The sample data list 150,000 or so clones. The material sequenced was PBMCs. This TCR derives from a woman aged 18-29 years in good health and CMV-seronegative. V usage is TRBV7-8 and J usage is TRBJ2-5, with 8 bases identical to TRBD2. The CDR3, as DNA: TGTGCCAGCGGAAGAGCGGGAGAGGGAGAGACCCAGTACTTC. This codes for CASGRAGEGETQYF.